One and the same sample provided the 14 T cell receptor beta chains below, sequenced in a study of OX40 agonist ivuxolimab in advanced cancers. Profiling relied on immunoSEQ multiplex PCR, and the TCRdb table lists in-frame clones only, not all of them. The table lists some 82,000 clones, 90% to 95% of them singletons. The specimen comprised CD4+ or CD8+ T cells sorted from blood, sampled in a trial of the OX40 agonist ivuxolimab. The receptors derive from an adult with an advanced solid tumor such as melanoma, head and neck, liver or kidney cancer.

The rearrangement joins TRBV5-1 to TRBJ2-3, with 7 positions matching TRBD1. This CDR3 region has 14 residues. From germline, CDR1 is SGHRS and CDR2 YFSETQ. Trimming at V came to 3 bases and at J to 4 bases, leaving 5 bases not matched to a gene. The CDR3 loop is CASSSGQRPDTQYF. DNA for the CDR3: TGCGCCAGCAGCTCGGGACAGCGGCCAGATACGCAGTATTTT.

V usage is TRBV6-6 and J usage is TRBJ1-5, with TRBD1 as a possible D gene (6 bases). Germline V gives CDR1 MNHNY, CDR2 SVGAGI (reference sequence). This CDR3 is 13 amino acids long. V lost 4 bases to trimming and J lost 5 bases, with 9 bases between them. CDR3 in amino acids: CASSWRTDQPQHF. The DNA of the CDR3 is TGTGCCAGCAGTTGGCGGACAGATCAGCCCCAGCATTTT.

The V gene is TRBV19, the J gene TRBJ1-2; TRBD1 matches 8 bases. J gave up 6 bases and V 4 bases, and 16 bases lay outside the gene matches. This CDR3 contains 17 residues. Germline CDR1 reads LNHDA; CDR2 reads SQIVND (reference sequence). CDR3 sequence reads: CASSRSGTGGRWDGYTF. DNA of the CDR3: TGTGCCAGTAGTAGATCCGGGACAGGTGGCCGTTGGGATGGCTACACCTTC.

The chain joins TRBV12-1 to TRBJ2-1; no DNA check was done on the table's D call, TRBD2. TRBV12-1 is given as a pseudogene. This CDR3 has 13 amino acids. The CDR3 sequence is CASRTSGHNEQFF. As DNA, the CDR3 is TGTGCCAGCAGGACTAGCGGTCACAATGAGCAGTTCTTC.

This clone was observed once. The V gene is TRBV29-1, the J gene TRBJ1-4; D is perhaps TRBD1 (5 bases). V shed 7 bases and J shed 6 bases, with 12 bases lying between them. The CDR3 extends over 12 amino acids. Germline values: CDR1 SQVTM, CDR2 ANQGSEA. The CDR3 DNA reads as TGCAGCGCCAGGGCTGGGGATGAAAAACTGTTTTTT. Translation: CSARAGDEKLFF.

The chain has TRBV5-4 and TRBJ1-1; D ambiguous. Trimming cost V 2 bases and J 0 bases, with 8 bases left between them. The CDR3 covers 14 residues. Germline V lookup: CDR1 SGHNT, CDR2 YYREEE (reference sequence). CDR3 DNA sequence: TGTGCCAGCAGCTTCGCGCGGTTGAACACTGAAGCTTTCTTT. This translates into CASSFARLNTEAFF.

The chain joins TRBV5-6 to TRBJ1-1; D uncertain. The CDR3 totals 13 residues. Germline-derived CDR1 and CDR2 are SGHDT and YYEEEE. Trimming took 2 bases from V and 5 from J, leaving 10 bases between them. The CDR3 nucleotides are TGTGCCAGCAGCTTTCCGGGAGGAACTGAAGCTTTCTTT. Residues: CASSFPGGTEAFF.

The chain carries TRBV18 and TRBJ2-7; perhaps TRBD1 as D (5 bases). The CDR3 covers 12 residues. The germline gives CDR1 KGHSH, CDR2 LQKENI. The germline V and J ends were trimmed by 6 bases and 4 bases, with 10 bases remaining between them. The CDR3 bases are TGTGCCAGCTCCTCCACAGGTTACGAGCAGTACTTC. Amino acid sequence: CASSSTGYEQYF.

The chain links TRBV7-8 to TRBJ2-1; 9 bases line up with TRBD2. Germline CDR1 and CDR2: SGHVS and FQNEAQ. The V segment lost 3 bases and the J segment 8 bases; nucleotides outside the gene matches: 5. CDR3 length: 14 residues. CDR3: CASSLKRLADEQFF. As DNA, the CDR3 is TGTGCCAGCAGCTTGAAGCGACTAGCGGATGAGCAGTTCTTC.

This clone was observed a single time. This chain uses TRBV10-3 with TRBJ2-6, with D perhaps TRBD1 (5 bases). V was trimmed by 2 bases and J by 1 base, leaving 18 bases between them. The CDR3 contains 19 residues. Germline assignment: CDR1 ENHRY and CDR2 SYGVKD. The CDR3: CAISEIVGRELSGANVLTF. The CDR3 DNA is TGTGCCATCAGTGAGATAGTGGGCAGGGAACTATCTGGGGCCAACGTCCTGACTTTC.

The rearrangement uses TRBV4-2 and TRBJ2-7; D is undetermined. This CDR3 has 16 residues. V was shortened by 4 bases and J by 0 bases, with 16 bases between the two germline ends. Germline assignment: CDR1 LGHNA and CDR2 YNFKEQ. CDR3 sequence reads: CASSPSNYRSSYEQYF. The CDR3 coding sequence is TGTGCCAGCAGCCCTTCTAACTACCGAAGCTCCTACGAGCAGTACTTC.

The rearrangement uses TRBV19 and TRBJ1-1, with no clear D. The CDR3 has 14 residues. The germline gives CDR1 LNHDA, CDR2 SQIVND (reference sequence). The V and J ends lost 2 bases and 8 bases respectively, with 15 bases between them. The CDR3, as DNA: TGTGCCAGTAGTATACAGGCCCGAGTGGACGAAGCTTTCTTT. It is translated as CASSIQARVDEAFF. The full variable domain, rest sourced from reference TRBV19 and TRBJ1-1, is DGGITQSPKYLFRKEGQNVTLSCEQNLNHDAMYWYRQDPGQGLRLIYYSQIVNDFQKGDIAEGYSVSREKKESFPLTVTSAQKNPTAFYLCASSIQARVDEAFFGQGTRLTVV.

The chain links TRBV11-3 to TRBJ2-7; D is tentatively TRBD1 or TRBD2 (6 bases each). Germline loops: CDR1 SGHNT, CDR2 YENEEA. V dropped 3 bases and J dropped 3 bases, with 18 bases sitting between them. The CDR3 has 16 residues. CDR3 DNA: TGTGCCAGCAGCTTCGCCGGGGGCGGGCTAAACTACGAGCAGTACTTC. It encodes CASSFAGGGLNYEQYF.

The V and J genes are TRBV4-2 and TRBJ2-2; tentative D call: TRBD1 (6 bases). The germline V gene encodes CDR1 LGHNA and CDR2 YNFKEQ. The V end was cut by 6 bases, the J end by 4 bases, with 18 bases between. There are 16 residues in the CDR3. In DNA form, the CDR3 reads TGTGCCAGCAGACCAAGTACAGGGTTCACCACCGGGGAGCTGTTTTTT. It yields the protein CASRPSTGFTTGELFF.